The present entry profiles one T cell receptor (beta chain) with its context. Sequencing was performed with immunoSEQ multiplex PCR; in TCRdb, only in-frame clones are kept and a portion is missing. The sample yields about 150,000 clones, around nine tenths seen once. Time point specified: baseline pretreatment blood. The treatment here: 15 Gy SBRT to primary tumor, nephrectomy 4 weeks later. The data were taken from a study of radiation and T cells in renal cell carcinoma. The clonotype comes from a woman in her forties or fifties with renal cell carcinoma. The sequencing here drew on blood, taken from a patient whose treatment included radiotherapy and nephrectomy.

Here the CDR3 reads CASSVQPYEQYF. CDR3 DNA sequence: TGCGCCAGCAGTGTGCAACCCTACGAGCAGTACTTC. J is TRBJ2-7 and V is TRBV5-1; D is unresolved. Germline V gene sequence: CDR1 SGHRS, CDR2 YFSETQ. The germline V and J ends were trimmed by 5 bases and 2 bases, with 8 bases remaining between them. CDR3 length: 12 amino acids.